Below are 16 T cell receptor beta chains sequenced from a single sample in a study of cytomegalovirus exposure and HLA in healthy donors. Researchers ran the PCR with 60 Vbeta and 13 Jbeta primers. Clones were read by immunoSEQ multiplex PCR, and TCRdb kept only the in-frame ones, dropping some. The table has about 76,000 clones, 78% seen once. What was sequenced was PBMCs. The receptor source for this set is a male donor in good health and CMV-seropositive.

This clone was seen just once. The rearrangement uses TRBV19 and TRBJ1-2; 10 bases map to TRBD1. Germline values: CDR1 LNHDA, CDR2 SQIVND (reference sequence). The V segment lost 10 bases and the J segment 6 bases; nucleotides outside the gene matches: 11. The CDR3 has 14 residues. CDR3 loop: CATQDRGRLDGYTF. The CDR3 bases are TGTGCCACCCAAGACAGGGGGCGGCTGGATGGCTACACCTTC.

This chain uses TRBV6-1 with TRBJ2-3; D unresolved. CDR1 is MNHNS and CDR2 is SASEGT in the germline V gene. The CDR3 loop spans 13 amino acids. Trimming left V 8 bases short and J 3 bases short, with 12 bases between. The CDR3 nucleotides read TGTGCCAGCGGTGTTCCGGTTACAGATACGCAGTATTTT. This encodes CASGVPVTDTQYF.

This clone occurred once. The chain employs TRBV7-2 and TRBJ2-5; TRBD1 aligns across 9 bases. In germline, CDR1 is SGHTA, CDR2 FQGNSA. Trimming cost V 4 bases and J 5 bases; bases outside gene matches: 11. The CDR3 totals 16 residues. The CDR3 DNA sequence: TGTGCCAGCAGCTCTCCAAGGGACAGGGTTGGTGAGACCCAGTACTTC. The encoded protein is CASSSPRDRVGETQYF.

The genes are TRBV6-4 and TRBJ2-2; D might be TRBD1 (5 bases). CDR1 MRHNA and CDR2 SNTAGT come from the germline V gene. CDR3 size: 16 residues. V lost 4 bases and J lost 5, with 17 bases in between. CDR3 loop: CASSVNDGRGTGELFF. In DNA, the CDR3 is TGTGCCAGCAGTGTAAATGACGGAAGGGGTACCGGGGAGCTGTTTTTT.

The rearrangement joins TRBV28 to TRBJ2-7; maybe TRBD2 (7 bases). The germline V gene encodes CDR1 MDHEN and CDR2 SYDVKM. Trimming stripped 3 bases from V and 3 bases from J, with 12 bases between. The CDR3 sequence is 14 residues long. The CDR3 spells CASSFGGLGYEQYF. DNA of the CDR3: TGTGCCAGCAGTTTCGGGGGGCTCGGCTACGAGCAGTACTTC. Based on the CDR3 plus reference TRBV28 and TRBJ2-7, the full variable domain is DVKVTQSSRYLVKRTGEKVFLECVQDMDHENMFWYRQDPGLGLRLIYFSYDVKMKEKGDIPEGYSVSREKKERFSLILESASTNQTSMYLCASSFGGLGYEQYFGPGTRLTVT.

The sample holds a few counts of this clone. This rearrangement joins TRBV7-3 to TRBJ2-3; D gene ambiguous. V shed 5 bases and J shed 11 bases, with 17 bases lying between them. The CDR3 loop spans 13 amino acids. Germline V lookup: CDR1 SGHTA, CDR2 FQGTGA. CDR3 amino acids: CASSTRNGWKQYF. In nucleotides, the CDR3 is TGTGCCAGCAGCACCAGGAATGGCTGGAAGCAGTATTTT.

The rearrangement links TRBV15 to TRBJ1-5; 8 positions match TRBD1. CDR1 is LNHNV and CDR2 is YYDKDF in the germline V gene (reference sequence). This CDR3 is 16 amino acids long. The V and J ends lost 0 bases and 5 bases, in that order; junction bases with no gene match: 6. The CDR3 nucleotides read TGTGCCACCAGCAGAGAAAGGACAGGGTCCCATCAGCCCCAGCATTTT. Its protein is CATSRERTGSHQPQHF.

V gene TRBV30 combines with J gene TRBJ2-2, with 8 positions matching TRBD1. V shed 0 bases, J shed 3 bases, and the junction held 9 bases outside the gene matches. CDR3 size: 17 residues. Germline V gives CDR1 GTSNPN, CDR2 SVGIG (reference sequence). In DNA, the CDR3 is TGTGCCTGGAGTGTAACCAGGGGGCGCGGGGACACCGGGGAGCTGTTTTTT. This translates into CAWSVTRGRGDTGELFF.

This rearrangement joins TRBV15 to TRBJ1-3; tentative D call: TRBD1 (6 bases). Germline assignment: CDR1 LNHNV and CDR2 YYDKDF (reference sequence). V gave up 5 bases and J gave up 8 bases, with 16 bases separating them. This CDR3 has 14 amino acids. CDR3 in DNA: TGTGCCACCAGCGGAGGGCGGGAGGGGGACACCATATATTTT. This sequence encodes CATSGGREGDTIYF. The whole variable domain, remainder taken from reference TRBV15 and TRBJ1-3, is DAMVIQNPRYQVTQFGKPVTLSCSQTLNHNVMYWYQQKSSQAPKLLFHYYDKDFNNEADTPDNFQSRRPNTSFCFLDIRSPGLGDTAMYLCATSGGREGDTIYFGEGSWLTVV.

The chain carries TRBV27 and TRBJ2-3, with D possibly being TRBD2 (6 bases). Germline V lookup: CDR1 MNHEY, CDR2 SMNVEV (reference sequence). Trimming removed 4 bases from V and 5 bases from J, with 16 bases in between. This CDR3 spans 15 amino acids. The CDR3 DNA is TGTGCCAGCAGTTCTAAGCGGAGGGGAATAGATACGCAGTATTTT. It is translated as CASSSKRRGIDTQYF.

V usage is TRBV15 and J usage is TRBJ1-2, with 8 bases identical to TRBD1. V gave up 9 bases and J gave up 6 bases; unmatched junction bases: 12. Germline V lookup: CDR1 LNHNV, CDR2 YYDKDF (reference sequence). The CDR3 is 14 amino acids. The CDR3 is CATGALQGGHGYTF. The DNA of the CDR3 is TGTGCCACGGGTGCCCTACAGGGGGGACATGGCTACACCTTC.

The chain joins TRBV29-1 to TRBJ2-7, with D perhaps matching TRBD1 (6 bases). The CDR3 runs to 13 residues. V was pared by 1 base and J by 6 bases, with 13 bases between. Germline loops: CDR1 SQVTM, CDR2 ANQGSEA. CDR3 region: CSVEVGQAREQYF. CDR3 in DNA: TGCAGCGTTGAAGTGGGACAAGCTCGCGAGCAGTACTTC.

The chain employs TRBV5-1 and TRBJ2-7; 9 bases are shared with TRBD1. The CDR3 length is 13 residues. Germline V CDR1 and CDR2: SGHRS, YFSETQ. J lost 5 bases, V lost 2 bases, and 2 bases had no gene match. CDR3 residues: CASSLTGGHEQYF. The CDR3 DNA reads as TGCGCCAGCAGCTTAACAGGGGGCCACGAGCAGTACTTC.

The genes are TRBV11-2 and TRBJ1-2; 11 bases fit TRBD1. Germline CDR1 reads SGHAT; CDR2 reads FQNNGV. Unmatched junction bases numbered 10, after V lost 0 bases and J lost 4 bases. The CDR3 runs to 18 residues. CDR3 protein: CASSLDPGQGARGYGYTF. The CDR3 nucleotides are TGTGCCAGCAGCTTAGATCCCGGACAGGGGGCGCGTGGCTATGGCTACACCTTC.

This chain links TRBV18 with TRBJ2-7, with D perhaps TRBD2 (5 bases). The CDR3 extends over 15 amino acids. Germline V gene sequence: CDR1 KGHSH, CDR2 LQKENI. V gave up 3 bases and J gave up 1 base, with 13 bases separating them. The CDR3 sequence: CASSPSFGGSYEQYF. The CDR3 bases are TGTGCCAGCTCACCTTCCTTTGGAGGATCCTACGAGCAGTACTTC.

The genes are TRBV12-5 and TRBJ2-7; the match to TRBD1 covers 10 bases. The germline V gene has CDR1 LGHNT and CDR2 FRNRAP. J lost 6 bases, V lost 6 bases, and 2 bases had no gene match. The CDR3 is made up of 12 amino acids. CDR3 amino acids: CASGRTGGEQYF. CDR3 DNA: TGTGCTAGTGGCCGGACAGGGGGCGAGCAGTACTTC.